One sample yielded the 28 T cell receptor beta chains listed below, sequenced in a study of blood T cell repertoires in COVID-19. Profiling relied on immunoSEQ multiplex PCR, and the TCRdb table lists in-frame clones only, not all of them. There are roughly 100,000 clones in the sample; 90% occur only once, and 5.1% lies in the top ten. Source material: peripheral blood. These receptors were collected from a man in his fifties or sixties with acute or convalescent COVID-19.

This clone turned up a few times. The chain couples TRBV19 to TRBJ2-1; no clear D. CDR1 is LNHDA, CDR2 SQIVND, per germline (reference sequence). Deletions cut 2 bases from V and 0 bases from J, with 11 bases between. The CDR3 totals 16 residues. The chain's CDR3 is CASSIWATSSYNEQFF. The DNA of the CDR3 is TGTGCCAGTAGTATATGGGCCACGAGCTCCTACAATGAGCAGTTCTTC.

This clone was observed a single time. The chain recombines TRBV30 with TRBJ2-3, with D hard to call. Trimming took off 5 bases at V and 5 bases at J, with 14 bases between the two ends. Germline CDR1 reads GTSNPN; CDR2 reads SVGIG (reference sequence). The CDR3 sequence is 13 residues long. The CDR3 nucleotides are TGTGCCTGGTCTGTACTATTAGGAGATACGCAGTATTTT. It specifies CAWSVLLGDTQYF. The entire variable domain, with the rest obtained from reference TRBV30 and TRBJ2-3, is as follows: SQTIHQWPATLVQPVGSPLSLECTVEGTSNPNLYWYRQAAGRGLQLLFYSVGIGQISSEVPQNLSASRPQDRQFILSSKKLLLSDSGFYLCAWSVLLGDTQYFGPGTRLTVL.

This clone was counted once. The rearrangement links TRBV4-2 to TRBJ2-3; 11 nucleotides align to TRBD2. This CDR3 comprises 17 residues. Germline V lookup: CDR1 LGHNA, CDR2 YNFKEQ. V trimming: 2 bases; J trimming: 0 bases; junction bases outside the gene matches: 4. For the CDR3, the DNA is TGTGCCAGCAGCCAACGCGGGACTAGCGGAAGCACAGATACGCAGTATTTT. Residues: CASSQRGTSGSTDTQYF.

The chain combines TRBV5-1 with TRBJ2-3, with 9 bases matching TRBD2. The CDR3 has 15 residues. V shed 4 bases and J 2 bases; nucleotides not matched to a gene: 5. From germline, CDR1 is SGHRS and CDR2 YFSETQ. For the CDR3, the DNA is TGCGCCAGCAGCAGGGTAGCGGGGGCCACAGATACGCAGTATTTT. Translation gives CASSRVAGATDTQYF. Drawing the rest from reference TRBV5-1 and TRBJ2-3, the complete variable domain is KAGVTQTPRYLIKTRGQQVTLSCSPISGHRSVSWYQQTPGQGLQFLFEYFSETQRNKGNFPGRFSGRQFSNSRSEMNVSTLELGDSALYLCASSRVAGATDTQYFGPGTRLTVL.

This chain joins TRBV5-1 and TRBJ2-2; weak D call: TRBD2 (6 bases). This CDR3 is 15 amino acids long. Germline CDR1 and CDR2: SGHRS and YFSETQ. The V gene lost 5 bases and the J gene lost 1 base, with 12 bases spanning the gap. DNA for the CDR3: TGCGCCAGCAGTCCGGAGGGATTGAACACCGGGGAGCTGTTTTTT. Its protein product is CASSPEGLNTGELFF.

This sequence joins TRBV6-5 and TRBJ2-7; possible D gene TRBD2, 5 bases. This CDR3 has 15 residues. Deletions cut 0 bases from V and 3 bases from J, with 12 bases between. Per germline, CDR1 MNHEY and CDR2 SVGAGI. CDR3 loop: CASSYSGGQSYEQYF. The CDR3 DNA reads as TGTGCCAGCAGTTACTCGGGCGGGCAGAGCTACGAGCAGTACTTC.

The chain links TRBV5-1 to TRBJ1-4; no reliable D call. The CDR3 is 15 amino acids. Germline CDR1 SGHRS, CDR2 YFSETQ. V was cut by 4 bases and J by 2 bases, with 12 bases left in between. The DNA of the CDR3 is TGCGCCAGCAGCCCCTCCGCGGCGACTAATGAAAAACTGTTTTTT. This sequence encodes CASSPSAATNEKLFF.

V is TRBV2 and J is TRBJ1-4; D gene unclear. Trimming took 1 base from V and 5 from J, leaving 8 bases between them. The germline gives CDR1 SNHLY, CDR2 FYNNEI. CDR3 length: 14 amino acids. The CDR3 bases are TGTGCCAGCAGTGAAGATTACCTAAATGAAAAACTGTTTTTT. Translation: CASSEDYLNEKLFF.

The chain couples TRBV5-4 to TRBJ2-7; a weak D match, TRBD2 (6 bases). V was trimmed by 0 bases and J by 1 base, leaving 11 bases between them. The CDR3 loop spans 15 amino acids. Germline values: CDR1 SGHNT, CDR2 YYREEE (reference sequence). The CDR3 reads CASSLGQGGSYEQYF. The CDR3 region has the DNA TGTGCCAGCAGCTTGGGGCAGGGAGGTTCCTACGAGCAGTACTTC. Together with reference TRBV5-4 and TRBJ2-7, the CDR3 gives the full variable domain: ETGVTQSPTHLIKTRGQQVTLRCSSQSGHNTVSWYQQALGQGPQFIFQYYREEENGRGNFPPRFSGLQFPNYSSELNVNALELDDSALYLCASSLGQGGSYEQYFGPGTRLTVT.

This clone appeared once. This chain joins TRBV3-1 (or the pseudogene TRBV3-2) and TRBJ2-5; 11 nucleotides align to TRBD2. Trimming cost V 0 bases and J 6 bases; bases outside gene matches: 12. The germline V gene has CDR1 LGHDT and CDR2 YNNKEL (reference sequence). The CDR3 covers 18 residues. CDR3 bases: TGTGCCAGCAGCCAAGATGGTTTGCTAGCGGGAGGATCAAAGACCCAGTACTTC. Protein sequence: CASSQDGLLAGGSKTQYF.

In nucleotides, the CDR3 is TGTGCCAGCAGCTTAAGCGCTACCGGGACTAGCGTTTACAATGAGCAGTTCTTC. Its protein is CASSLSATGTSVYNEQFF. This chain joins TRBV7-7 and TRBJ2-1; 10 positions agree with TRBD2. V lost 2 bases, J lost 4 bases, and 11 bases stayed unmatched. Germline CDR1 SSHAT, CDR2 FNYEAQ (reference sequence). CDR3 length: 18 residues.

The chain carries TRBV6-5 and TRBJ2-5; tentative D call: TRBD2 (6 bases). Germline V gene data show CDR1 as MNHEY and CDR2 as SVGAGI. This CDR3 spans 16 amino acids. V lost 2 bases, J lost 4 bases, and 17 bases lay in between. The CDR3 DNA follows: TGTGCCAGCAGTTACGGGACTTCAACGAGGGGAGAGACCCAGTACTTC. Encoded protein: CASSYGTSTRGETQYF.

The chain links TRBV14 to TRBJ1-1; 7 bases match TRBD1. This CDR3 region has 16 residues. With 2 bases clipped from V and 0 bases from J, the junction kept 6 bases outside the gene matches. Germline V lookup: CDR1 SGHDN, CDR2 FVKESK. CDR3 sequence: CASSQYQGEMNTEAFF. Written as DNA, the CDR3 is TGTGCCAGCAGCCAATACCAGGGGGAGATGAACACTGAAGCTTTCTTT.

A remark on this clone: Within the sample, other DNA sequences also encode this same CDR3. The V and J genes are TRBV7-2 and TRBJ2-3; TRBD2 matches 13 bases. Germline V gene data show CDR1 as SGHTA and CDR2 as FQGNSA. The CDR3 consists of 17 residues. The junction had 3 bases not matched to a gene; V was cut back by 1 base and J by 2 bases. CDR3 protein: CASSLGLAGGPTDTQYF. The CDR3 nucleotides read TGTGCCAGCAGCTTAGGACTAGCGGGAGGACCCACAGATACGCAGTATTTT.

The DNA of the CDR3 is TGCGCCAGCAGCTTCGACAGGGCTGGAAACACCATATATTTT. Translated, it gives CASSFDRAGNTIYF. The chain recombines TRBV5-1 with TRBJ1-3, with 7 bases identical to TRBD1. The CDR3 loop spans 14 amino acids. J gave up 2 bases and V 2 bases, and 1 base lay outside the gene matches. CDR1 and CDR2 (germline): SGHRS, YFSETQ.

The genes are TRBV9 and TRBJ2-7; D perhaps matches TRBD1 (5 bases). The V end was cut by 0 bases, the J end by 5 bases, with 15 bases between. The CDR3 loop spans 15 amino acids. Germline CDR1 is SGDLS and CDR2 is YYNGEE. The CDR3 DNA is TGTGCCAGCAGCGTAGGGGTTGGGTTGGGGCACGAGCAGTACTTC. Protein product: CASSVGVGLGHEQYF.

The rearrangement links TRBV6-5 to TRBJ2-1; 10 bases fit TRBD2. J was trimmed by 16 bases and V by 4 bases; bases with no gene match: 10. CDR1 MNHEY and CDR2 SVGAGI come from the germline V gene. The CDR3 loop spans 13 amino acids. CDR3 nucleotide sequence: TGTGCCAGCAGTTTTAGCCCTAGCGGGAGAGAATTCTTC. This sequence encodes CASSFSPSGREFF.

The rearrangement joins TRBV25-1 to TRBJ2-7; 8 nucleotides agree with TRBD2. Per germline, CDR1 MGHDK and CDR2 SYGVNS. V gave up 6 bases and J gave up 0 bases; unmatched junction bases: 4. The CDR3 contains 14 residues. CDR3 bases: TGTGCCAGCAGCCTAAGCGGGAGCTCCTACGAGCAGTACTTC. This translates into CASSLSGSSYEQYF.

The chain carries TRBV6-5 and TRBJ2-6; unclear D gene. Trimming shortened V by 0 bases and J by 4 bases, and 7 bases separated the two germline ends. CDR3 length equals 15 residues. Germline lookup yields CDR1 MNHEY and CDR2 SVGAGI. DNA for the CDR3: TGTGCCAGCAGTTACTCGAGTCTGGGGGCCAACGTCCTGACTTTC. It specifies CASSYSSLGANVLTF.

CDR3 region: CASSYLGQLNSPLHF. CDR3 DNA sequence: TGTGCCAGCAGTTACTTAGGACAGCTTAATTCACCCCTCCACTTT. The rearrangement joins TRBV6-5 to TRBJ1-6; TRBD1 might be the D (6 bases). V lost 1 base to trimming and J lost 6 bases, with 10 bases between them. The CDR3 totals 15 residues. Per germline, CDR1 MNHEY and CDR2 SVGAGI.

The chain employs TRBV29-1 and TRBJ1-1; no clear D gene. Germline values: CDR1 SQVTM, CDR2 ANQGSEA. The CDR3 totals 13 residues. V was trimmed by 3 bases and J by 1 base, leaving 9 bases between them. CDR3 amino acids: CSVDQRGNTEAFF. CDR3 sequence (DNA): TGCAGCGTTGACCAGCGAGGGAACACTGAAGCTTTCTTT.

This chain uses TRBV2 with TRBJ1-1; no clear D gene. V dropped 1 base and J dropped 5 bases, with 5 bases sitting between them. Germline loops: CDR1 SNHLY, CDR2 FYNNEI. This CDR3 is 12 amino acids long. In nucleotides, the CDR3 is TGTGCCAGCAGTGAAGGGAGAACTGAAGCTTTCTTT. Translating gives CASSEGRTEAFF.

V and J are TRBV27 and TRBJ2-4; 8 bases match TRBD1. The germline V gene encodes CDR1 MNHEY and CDR2 SMNVEV (reference sequence). The CDR3 has 18 amino acids. V shed 5 bases, J shed 0 bases, and the junction held 12 bases outside the gene matches. This CDR3 reads CASSRWQGAGLAKNIQYF. In DNA, the CDR3 is TGTGCCAGCAGTAGGTGGCAGGGGGCTGGGTTAGCCAAAAACATTCAGTACTTC.

The chain joins TRBV18 to TRBJ2-3, with 10 bases aligning to TRBD1. Germline V lookup: CDR1 KGHSH, CDR2 LQKENI. Germline trimming cut 4 bases from V and 0 bases from J; bases unmatched to any gene: 4. This CDR3 has 16 residues. The CDR3 sequence: CASSRETGGSTDTQYF. DNA of the CDR3: TGTGCCAGCTCACGAGAGACAGGGGGCAGCACAGATACGCAGTATTTT.

This sequence joins TRBV7-2 and TRBJ1-6; the D gene is possibly TRBD1 (5 bases). The V end was cut by 6 bases, the J end by 0 bases, with 9 bases between. Per germline, CDR1 SGHTA and CDR2 FQGNSA. The CDR3 length is 15 residues. The CDR3 loop reads CASSRGVSYNSPLHF. DNA of the CDR3: TGTGCCAGCAGTCGGGGGGTCTCCTATAATTCACCCCTCCACTTT.

The chain uses TRBV27 and TRBJ1-1; TRBD1 agrees at 10 bases. The CDR3 is made up of 14 amino acids. Germline V gene data show CDR1 as MNHEY and CDR2 as SMNVEV (reference sequence). V lost 6 bases and J lost 4; bases outside the gene matches: 5. DNA of the CDR3: TGTGCCAGCAGCCCGACAGGGGGCATCACTGAAGCTTTCTTT. It is translated as CASSPTGGITEAFF.

V gene TRBV6-5 combines with J gene TRBJ2-1; 9 nucleotides line up with TRBD2. The junction had 7 bases not matched to a gene; V was cut back by 2 bases and J by 8 bases. In germline, CDR1 is MNHEY, CDR2 SVGAGI. The CDR3 consists of 15 residues. The CDR3 loop reads CASSYLSGSLDEQFF. The CDR3 coding sequence is TGTGCCAGCAGTTACCTTAGCGGGAGCTTAGATGAGCAGTTCTTC.

This chain links TRBV10-3 with TRBJ2-1; 7 bases align to TRBD1. The CDR3 has 13 residues. Germline CDR1 and CDR2: ENHRY and SYGVKD. V lost 9 bases, J lost 2 bases, and 4 bases stayed unmatched. The CDR3 DNA is TGTGCCATGTCGACAGGGACCTACAATGAGCAGTTCTTC. As protein: CAMSTGTYNEQFF.